These T cell receptor beta chains were read from a single sample in a study of blood T cell repertoires in COVID-19. The assay was immunoSEQ multiplex PCR, and TCRdb's table has in-frame clones only and misses some. The sample carries roughly 250,000 clones, around nine tenths recorded once. Material for sequencing was PBMCs or T cells enriched from blood (not recorded which). These TCRs come from a woman aged 45-65 years who had recovered from COVID-19. Both conserved end residues are part of each CDR3. A D gene is named only where the DNA matches it firmly. Size tells how often a clone was seen (once, few, many) or the class of an expanded clone, and some rows leave it out.

>TRBJ2-3|TRBD2|TRBV7-2|once
CASSPGLASGSTDTQYF
TGTGCCAGCAGCCCTGGTCTTGCTAGCGGGAGCACAGATACGCAGTATTTT
>TRBJ2-7|.|TRBV5-6|.
CASSPRGRKQYF
TGTGCCAGCAGCCCCAGGGGTAGGAAGCAGTACTTC
>TRBJ1-1|TRBD1|TRBV6-5|.
CASRDPGQGRTEAFF
TGTGCCAGCAGGGACCCGGGACAGGGTCGGACTGAAGCTTTCTTT
>TRBJ2-1|TRBD2|TRBV5-6|.
CASSSLAGVINEQFF
TGTGCCAGCAGCTCTCTAGCGGGAGTTATCAATGAGCAGTTCTTC
>TRBJ2-5|.|TRBV20-1|.
CSASFDFSQETQYF
TGCAGTGCTAGTTTCGACTTTTCCCAAGAGACCCAGTACTTC
>TRBJ2-5|.|TRBV5-1|.
CASSYSVFKETQYF
TGCGCCAGCAGTTATAGTGTGTTTAAAGAGACCCAGTACTTC
>TRBJ2-2|.|TRBV25-1|.
CASTMGQENTGELFF
TGTGCCAGCACTATGGGACAAGAGAACACCGGGGAGCTGTTTTTT
>TRBJ2-1|TRBD2|TRBV14|.
CASRPPGLASNEQFF
TGTGCCAGCAGGCCGCCCGGACTAGCGAGCAATGAGCAGTTCTTC
>TRBJ2-1|.|TRBV11-2|.
CASSLDRSSYNEQFF
TGTGCCAGCAGCTTAGACCGGAGCTCCTACAATGAGCAGTTCTTC
>TRBJ2-2|.|TRBV12-3/TRBV12-4|.
CASSLTLTGELFF
TGTGCCAGCAGTTTAACTCTTACCGGGGAGCTGTTTTTT
>TRBJ2-5|TRBD2|TRBV5-8|.
CASSPLLAGVGETQYF
TGTGCCAGCAGCCCTCTCCTAGCGGGAGTAGGTGAGACCCAGTACTTC
>TRBJ1-1|.|TRBV19|.
CASSIATQRMANTEAFF
TGTGCCAGTAGTATAGCCACGCAGAGGATGGCGAACACTGAAGCTTTCTTT
>TRBJ1-4|TRBD1|TRBV6-5|.
CASSPGQIFNEKLFF
TGTGCCAGCAGTCCGGGACAGATATTTAATGAAAAACTGTTTTTT
>TRBJ2-3|TRBD2|TRBV19|.
CASSIDSGTLSTDTQYF
TGTGCCAGTAGTATAGATAGCGGGACACTTAGCACAGATACGCAGTATTTT
>TRBJ1-2|.|TRBV5-1|.
CASSAGTRDGYTF
TGCGCCAGCAGCGCCGGGACAAGAGATGGCTACACCTTC
>TRBJ1-6|.|TRBV11-1|.
CASSLETGNSPLHF
TGTGCCAGCAGCCTCGAAACAGGAAATTCACCCCTCCACTTT
>TRBJ2-7|.|TRBV18|.
CASSPSSYEQYF
TGTGCCAGCTCGCCGAGCTCCTACGAGCAGTACTTC
>TRBJ1-2|.|TRBV28|.
CASRSGVNYGYTF
TGTGCCAGCAGGTCCGGGGTAAACTATGGCTACACCTTC
>TRBJ2-7|.|TRBV6-2/TRBV6-3|.
CASSYTRTYEQYF
TGTGCCAGCAGTTATACCAGAACCTACGAGCAGTACTTC
>TRBJ2-2|TRBD2|TRBV24-1|.
CATSDFRAGYTGELFF
TGTGCCACCAGTGATTTTCGAGCGGGATATACCGGGGAGCTGTTTTTT
>TRBJ2-7|TRBD2|TRBV7-9|.
CASSPKGRELYEQYF
TGTGCCAGCAGCCCCAAAGGGCGGGAGCTTTACGAGCAGTACTTC
>TRBJ1-3|.|TRBV9|.
CASSVGAGIGNTIYF
TGTGCCAGCAGCGTAGGGGCGGGAATTGGAAACACCATATATTTT
>TRBJ1-5|.|TRBV5-1|.
CASSLTGSNQPQHF
TGCGCCAGCAGCTTGACAGGTAGCAATCAGCCCCAGCATTTT
>TRBJ2-5|TRBD2|TRBV18|.
CASSPLSGRFGTQYF
TGTGCCAGCTCACCACTCAGCGGGAGATTTGGGACCCAGTACTTC